Below are 11 T cell receptor beta chains sequenced from a single sample in a study of shared clonotypes between healthy human individuals. Measured with immunoSEQ multiplex PCR; TCRdb has only the in-frame clones, and not every one. Of about 710,000 clones in the sample, roughly 72% were seen once. Sequencing was carried out using memory CD4+ T cells sorted from blood. The subset is: CD45RA-negative fraction. These receptors originate from a woman in her 30s in good health.

The V and J genes are TRBV5-4 and TRBJ2-1; TRBD2 aligns across 10 bases. Germline loops: CDR1 SGHNT, CDR2 YYREEE (reference sequence). V was clipped by 4 bases and J by 3 bases; unmatched bases: 4. The CDR3 extends over 15 amino acids. The CDR3 DNA sequence: TGTGCCAGCAGCCCGGCTAGCGGGAGCTACAATGAGCAGTTCTTC. It translates to CASSPASGSYNEQFF.

In its sample, this clone was seen a few times. The CDR3 sequence: CASSGKDRKTYYGYTF. CDR3 nucleotides: TGTGCCAGCAGTGGTAAGGACAGGAAGACTTACTATGGCTACACCTTC. The chain has TRBV6-1 and TRBJ1-2, with 7 bases matching TRBD1. V was clipped by 4 bases and J by 3 bases; unmatched bases: 11. Germline lookup yields CDR1 MNHNS and CDR2 SASEGT. The CDR3 is 16 residues long.

This chain joins TRBV7-8 and TRBJ2-2, with 9 bases identical to TRBD1. Germline V gives CDR1 SGHVS, CDR2 FQNEAQ. The CDR3 contains 11 residues. The CDR3 region is CGTGGPGELFF. In DNA, the CDR3 is TGTGGCACAGGGGGCCCCGGGGAGCTGTTTTTT.

This clone was counted once. V gene TRBV11-1 combines with J gene TRBJ1-1, with D maybe TRBD1 (5 bases). The V end was cut by 0 bases, the J end by 0 bases, with 8 bases between. The CDR3 length is 15 residues. The germline gives CDR1 SGHAT, CDR2 FQDESV (reference sequence). The CDR3 here is CASSLAGGMNTEAFF. As DNA, the CDR3 is TGTGCCAGCAGCTTAGCGGGGGGGATGAACACTGAAGCTTTCTTT.

V is TRBV11-2 and J is TRBJ2-5; 9 bases fit TRBD1. Trimming took 1 base from V and 4 from J; bases not matched to a gene: 7. Germline CDR1 SGHAT, CDR2 FQNNGV. The CDR3 covers 16 residues. Here the CDR3 DNA reads TGTGCCAGCAGCTTAGTTTTGGGACAGGGCGGAGAGACCCAGTACTTC. Translated, it gives CASSLVLGQGGETQYF.

The chain is built from TRBV5-1 and TRBJ2-1; 11 positions match TRBD2. From germline, CDR1 is SGHRS and CDR2 YFSETQ. V lost 1 base to trimming and J lost 7 bases; unmatched junction nucleotides: 19. There are 20 residues in the CDR3. The DNA of the CDR3 is TGCGCCAGCAGCTTGACCCCCCACTTGACTAGCGGGATGGGGAAAAATGAGCAGTTCTTC. It codes for CASSLTPHLTSGMGKNEQFF.

Comment on this clone: Other DNA sequences in this specimen translate into the identical CDR3. The chain uses TRBV6-6 and TRBJ1-1; no reliable D call. There are 14 residues in the CDR3. Germline CDR1 MNHNY, CDR2 SVGAGI (reference sequence). V lost 3 bases and J lost 0, with 8 bases in between. In DNA, the CDR3 is TGTGCCAGCAGTTATAGTAACCTGAACACTGAAGCTTTCTTT. Translated, it gives CASSYSNLNTEAFF.

In its sample, this clone was seen once. Other DNA sequences of this sample code for an identical CDR3. V usage is TRBV27 and J usage is TRBJ2-7, with D maybe TRBD1 (6 bases). Germline V gene lookup returns CDR1 MNHEY and CDR2 SMNVEV (reference sequence). The CDR3 totals 14 residues. Trimming cost V 5 bases and J 2 bases, with 13 bases left between them. This chain's CDR3 is CASSPLDSPYEQYF. The CDR3 nucleotides are TGTGCCAGCAGTCCGTTGGACAGTCCCTACGAGCAGTACTTC.

The chain carries TRBV4-1 and TRBJ1-5; 8 positions agree with TRBD1. Germline assignment: CDR1 MGHRA and CDR2 YSYEKL. V lost 7 bases to trimming and J lost 2 bases; unmatched junction nucleotides: 7. The CDR3 totals 15 residues. CDR3 amino acids: CASKLTGERNQPQHF. The CDR3, as DNA: TGCGCCAGCAAGTTGACAGGGGAGCGCAATCAGCCCCAGCATTTT.

As regards this clone: Other nucleotide sequences in the sample specify the same CDR3. The chain joins TRBV7-9 to TRBJ1-1; D is undetermined. The V end was cut by 3 bases, the J end by 1 base, with 6 bases between. Germline V gene data show CDR1 as SEHNR and CDR2 as FQNEAQ (reference sequence). The CDR3 runs to 13 residues. The CDR3 sequence: CASSFSGNTEAFF. CDR3 nucleotide sequence: TGTGCCAGCAGCTTTTCAGGGAACACTGAAGCTTTCTTT.

The V call is TRBV2, the J call TRBJ2-1; TRBD2 matches at 7 bases. The CDR3 extends over 15 amino acids. CDR1 SNHLY and CDR2 FYNNEI come from the germline V gene. J gave up 4 bases and V 1 base, and 4 bases lay outside the gene matches. CDR3 DNA sequence: TGTGCCAGCAGTGAAGGAGCGGGGCTATACAATGAGCAGTTCTTC. Translated, it gives CASSEGAGLYNEQFF.